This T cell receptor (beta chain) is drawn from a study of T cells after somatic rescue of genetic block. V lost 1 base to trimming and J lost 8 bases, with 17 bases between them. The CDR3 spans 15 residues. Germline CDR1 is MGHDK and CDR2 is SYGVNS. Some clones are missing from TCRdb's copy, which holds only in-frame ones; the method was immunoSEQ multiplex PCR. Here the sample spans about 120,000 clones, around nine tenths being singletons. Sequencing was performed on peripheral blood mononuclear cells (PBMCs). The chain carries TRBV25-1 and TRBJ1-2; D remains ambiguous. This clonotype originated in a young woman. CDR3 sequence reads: CASSEWAEKSGGYTF. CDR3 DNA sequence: TGTGCCAGCAGTGAATGGGCGGAAAAATCCGGCGGCTACACCTTC.